This T cell receptor (beta chain) derives from a study of T cell changes during pregnancy in multiple sclerosis. Produced via immunoSEQ multiplex PCR; TCRdb's table is partial and in-frame only. Here the sample spans approximately 50,000 clones, 80% to 95% being singletons. The germline CDR1 and CDR2 sequences are MNHEY and SMNVEV (reference sequence). This CDR3 has 13 amino acids. V dropped 6 bases and J dropped 0 bases, with 8 bases sitting between them. This sequence originates from a female donor in good health, enrolled as a control in a pregnancy study. Sequences were derived from CD4+ T cells from peripheral blood mononuclear cells, sampled after pregnancy. The gene calls are TRBV27 and TRBJ1-1; tentatively, D is TRBD1 (6 bases). DNA for the CDR3: TGTGCCAGCAGCGGACAGATGAACACTGAAGCTTTCTTT. Its translation is CASSGQMNTEAFF.